This T cell receptor (beta chain) was recorded in a study of shared clonotypes between healthy human individuals. From germline, CDR1 is SNHLY and CDR2 FYNNEI. The CDR3 loop spans 14 amino acids. V lost 2 bases and J 9 bases, leaving 16 bases between the germline ends. Here immunoSEQ multiplex PCR was the method, and the copy in TCRdb shows in-frame clones only, minus some. The sample carries around 980,000 clones, around 78% recorded once. This rearrangement joins TRBV2 to TRBJ2-5, with D hard to call. Material: memory CD4+ T cells from PBMCs. Subset: CD45RA-negative fraction. The clonotype originates from a man aged 18 to 35 in good health. Some clones in this sample may be carry-over from other donors' samples. The CDR3 nucleotides are TGTGCCAGCAGTGAACGTAGCAGAGAACCGCCCCAGTACTTC. Residues: CASSERSREPPQYF. The complete variable domain, with remaining parts taken from reference TRBV2 and TRBJ2-5, reads EPEVTQTPSHQVTQMGQEVILRCVPISNHLYFYWYRQILGQKVEFLVSFYNNEISEKSEIFDDQFSVERPDGSNFTLKIRSTKLEDSAMYFCASSERSREPPQYFGPGTRLLVL.